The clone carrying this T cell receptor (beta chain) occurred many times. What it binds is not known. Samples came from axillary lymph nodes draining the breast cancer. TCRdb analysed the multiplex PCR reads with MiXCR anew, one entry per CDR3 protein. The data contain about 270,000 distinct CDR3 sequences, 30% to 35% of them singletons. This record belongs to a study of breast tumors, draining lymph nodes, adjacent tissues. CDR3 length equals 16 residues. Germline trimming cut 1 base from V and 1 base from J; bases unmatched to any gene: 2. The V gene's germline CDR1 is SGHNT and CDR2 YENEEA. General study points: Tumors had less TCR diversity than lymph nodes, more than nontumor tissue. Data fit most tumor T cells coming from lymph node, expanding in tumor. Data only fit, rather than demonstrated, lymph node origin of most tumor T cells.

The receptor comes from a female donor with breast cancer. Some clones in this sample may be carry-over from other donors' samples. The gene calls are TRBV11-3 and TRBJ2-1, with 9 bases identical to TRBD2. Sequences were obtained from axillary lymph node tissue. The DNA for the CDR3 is TGTGCCAGCAGCTTAGGGGCGGGAGGGTCCTACAATGAGCAGTTCTTC. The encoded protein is CASSLGAGGSYNEQFF.